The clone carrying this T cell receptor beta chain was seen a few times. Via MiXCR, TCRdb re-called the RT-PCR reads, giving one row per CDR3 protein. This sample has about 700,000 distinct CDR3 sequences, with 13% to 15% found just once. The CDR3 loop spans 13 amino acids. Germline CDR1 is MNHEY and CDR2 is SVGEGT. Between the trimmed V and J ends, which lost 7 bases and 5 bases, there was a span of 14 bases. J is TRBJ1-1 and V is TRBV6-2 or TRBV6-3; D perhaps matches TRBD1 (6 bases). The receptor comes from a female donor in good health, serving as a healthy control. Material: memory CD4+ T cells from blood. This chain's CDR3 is CASTNTGQTEAFF. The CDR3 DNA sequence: TGTGCCAGCACCAACACAGGGCAAACTGAAGCTTTCTTT.